The T cell receptor (beta chain) described here comes from a study of CD8 T cells in ankylosing spondylitis. Study-level points and caveats: Some of the motif variants had earlier been found in reactive arthritis patients' fluid and blood. Within matched ankylosing spondylitis synovial fluid, disease-linked clones were reportedly significantly enriched.

V was clipped by 3 bases and J by 4 bases; unmatched bases: 4. The CDR3 is 14 amino acids. CDR1 and CDR2 (germline): SGHRS, YFSETQ. The table lists this clonotype with many counts. Its antigen is unknown. Researchers built TCR beta libraries using quantitative 5'-RACE with molecular barcodes. TCRdb itself ran the 5' RACE reads through MiXCR, one entry per CDR3 protein. This table holds some 220,000 distinct CDR3 sequences, about 11% found once. Sequenced: blood, either unsorted or a sorted T cell fraction (not recorded which). This TCR derives from a male donor with ankylosing spondylitis or in good health (not recorded which). This chain joins TRBV5-1 and TRBJ1-5; 7 bases map to TRBD1. As DNA, the CDR3 is TGCGCCAGCAGCTCGGGACAGCCAAATCAGCCCCAGCATTTT. Amino acid sequence: CASSSGQPNQPQHF.